These T cell receptor beta chains were read from a single sample in a study of blood T cells in healthy people across ages. TCRdb called the 5' RACE reads again in MiXCR, with one record for every CDR3 protein. This table has about 1.8 million distinct CDR3 sequences, about 50% appearing once. Material: blood. The receptor source for this set is a woman in her forties in good health. Both conserved end residues are part of each CDR3. D genes are given only for firm matches. Part of the rows lack a size; the others show once, few, many or a class for expanded clones.

TRBD2	TRBV10-3	NA	TRBJ2-7	CAISGPLAGDAYEQYF	TGTGCCATCAGTGGGCCACTAGCGGGGGACGCCTACGAGCAGTACTTC
NA	TRBV7-3	NA	TRBJ2-3	CASKLTGGPDTQYF	TGTGCCAGCAAACTAACCGGGGGGCCAGATACGCAGTATTTT
NA	TRBV7-2	NA	TRBJ1-1	CASSLVKGITEAFF	TGTGCCAGCAGCTTAGTCAAGGGAATAACTGAAGCTTTCTTT
NA	TRBV4-3	few	TRBJ2-3	CASSQDSAGTDTQYF	TGCGCCAGCAGCCAAGATTCGGCAGGCACAGATACGCAGTATTTT
NA	TRBV3-1	few	TRBJ1-1	CASSHSGRQEAFF	TGTGCCAGCAGCCATAGTGGCAGGCAGGAAGCTTTCTTT
NA	TRBV6-5	NA	TRBJ2-5	CASRKQETQYF	TGTGCCAGCAGAAAACAAGAGACCCAGTACTTC
NA	TRBV5-1	NA	TRBJ2-5	CASSPARDVTQYF	TGCGCCAGCAGCCCGGCGCGGGATGTGACCCAGTACTTC
TRBD2	TRBV11-2	NA	TRBJ2-4	CASSLVTGGLAKNIQYF	TGTGCCAGCAGCTTAGTAACGGGGGGGTTAGCCAAAAACATTCAGTACTTC
NA	TRBV27	few	TRBJ2-5	CASSPRNRETQYF	TGTGCCAGCAGTCCCCGAAACAGGGAGACCCAGTACTTC
NA	TRBV6-2/TRBV6-3	few	TRBJ2-7	CASRYTYEQYF	TGTGCCAGCAGGTACACTTACGAGCAGTACTTC
TRBD2	TRBV11-1	NA	TRBJ2-1	CASSRLTSGGLHNEQFF	TGTGCCAGCAGCCGACTGACTAGCGGGGGGCTTCACAATGAGCAGTTCTTC
NA	TRBV20-1	NA	TRBJ1-2	CSAPNGGLGYGYTF	TGCAGTGCCCCTAACGGGGGGCTTGGCTATGGCTACACCTTC
NA	TRBV28	NA	TRBJ1-4	CASSLRGVGYEKLFF	TGTGCCAGCAGTTTACGGGGCGTGGGGTATGAAAAACTGTTTTTT
TRBD1	TRBV10-3	few	TRBJ2-4	CAISEARTGGKNIQYF	TGTGCCATCAGTGAGGCCCGAACAGGGGGCAAAAACATTCAGTACTTC
TRBD1	TRBV20-1	NA	TRBJ2-5	CSAVVTGLETQYF	TGCAGTGCTGTTGTGACAGGGCTAGAGACCCAGTACTTC
NA	TRBV4-1	NA	TRBJ1-5	CASSQGAASNQPQHF	TGCGCCAGCAGCCAAGGGGCAGCAAGCAATCAGCCCCAGCATTTT
NA	TRBV7-2	few	TRBJ2-3	CASSFPVGVSDTQYF	TGTGCCAGCAGCTTTCCTGTGGGGGTTTCAGATACGCAGTATTTT
NA	TRBV5-5	NA	TRBJ2-5	CASSWPPAGFQETQYF	TGTGCCAGCAGCTGGCCCCCCGCAGGGTTTCAAGAGACCCAGTACTTC
TRBD1	TRBV12-3/TRBV12-4	NA	TRBJ1-4	CASSQDRGFGKLFF	TGTGCCAGCAGTCAGGACAGGGGCTTCGGAAAACTGTTTTTT
TRBD1	TRBV29-1	NA	TRBJ2-7	CSVSRWDRGAYEQYF	TGCAGCGTTTCGCGGTGGGACAGGGGGGCGTACGAGCAGTACTTC
NA	TRBV15	once	TRBJ2-6	CATSRGGFRGAGANVLTF	TGTGCCACCAGCAGAGGTGGGTTTAGGGGGGCTGGGGCCAACGTCCTGACTTTC
NA	TRBV4-1	few	TRBJ2-7	CASSQPDKGYEQYF	TGCGCCAGCAGCCAACCCGACAAGGGCTACGAGCAGTACTTC
NA	TRBV20-1	few	TRBJ2-1	CSARARSSYNEQFF	TGCAGTGCTAGAGCGCGAAGTTCCTACAATGAGCAGTTCTTC
NA	TRBV4-3	few	TRBJ2-3	CASSQESTSTDTQYF	TGCGCCAGCAGCCAAGAATCGACTAGCACAGATACGCAGTATTTT
TRBD1	TRBV4-3	NA	TRBJ2-1	CASSQERDKGASYEQFF	TGCGCCAGCAGCCAAGAGAGAGATAAGGGGGCGAGTTATGAGCAGTTCTTC
NA	TRBV4-3	NA	TRBJ2-1	CASSQERTGYDEQFF	TGCGCCAGCAGCCAAGAACGCACAGGGTATGATGAGCAGTTCTTC
TRBD1	TRBV14	NA	TRBJ2-1	CASSRNRDRAYNEQFF	TGTGCCAGCAGCCGAAACCGGGACAGGGCTTACAATGAGCAGTTCTTC
TRBD2	TRBV20-1	NA	TRBJ2-1	CSARDPTSRSYNEQFF	TGCAGTGCTAGAGACCCGACTAGCCGGTCCTACAATGAGCAGTTCTTC
NA	TRBV25-1	NA	TRBJ1-6	CASSEMDMTYNSPLHF	TGTGCCAGCAGTGAAATGGACATGACCTATAATTCACCCCTCCACTTT
TRBD1	TRBV15	NA	TRBJ1-2	CATSREDRANYGYTF	TGTGCCACCAGCAGGGAGGACAGGGCCAACTATGGCTACACCTTC
TRBD1	TRBV28	NA	TRBJ1-4	CASSINAGTASEKLFF	TGTGCCAGCAGTATCAACGCCGGGACAGCTAGTGAAAAACTGTTTTTT
NA	TRBV20-1	NA	TRBJ2-4	CSATPGSGRPKNIQYF	TGCAGTGCTACTCCCGGGTCAGGGAGACCCAAAAACATTCAGTACTTC
NA	TRBV21-1	NA	TRBJ2-3	CASSKTPSADVTDTQYF	TGTGCCAGCAGCAAAACCCCGTCGGCAGACGTCACAGATACGCAGTATTTT
TRBD2	TRBV7-2	many	TRBJ2-5	CASSLGTSVETQYF	TGTGCCAGCAGCCTAGGGACTAGCGTGGAGACCCAGTACTTC
TRBD1	TRBV7-9	few	TRBJ1-6	CASSLAGQGDSPLHF	TGTGCCAGCAGCTTAGCAGGACAGGGAGACTCACCCCTCCACTTT
NA	TRBV7-9	NA	TRBJ2-1	CASSLETKTGEQFF	TGTGCCAGCAGCTTAGAAACCAAGACGGGGGAGCAGTTCTTC
NA	TRBV11-2	few	TRBJ1-2	CASRAYLTADVAPGPNYYGYTF	TGTGCCAGCAGAGCGTACCTAACAGCGGACGTCGCACCGGGACCGAATTACTATGGCTACACCTTC
NA	TRBV5-1	few	TRBJ1-2	CASSLAGNREGYTF	TGCGCCAGCAGCTTGGCCGGGAACAGGGAGGGCTACACCTTC
NA	TRBV24-1	few	TRBJ2-1	CATRETGSSYNEQFF	TGTGCCACCAGAGAAACAGGGAGCTCCTACAATGAGCAGTTCTTC
TRBD2	TRBV4-1	NA	TRBJ2-5	CASSQAWGGVQETQYF	TGCGCCAGCAGCCAAGCTTGGGGGGGTGTACAAGAGACCCAGTACTTC
TRBD2	TRBV9	few	TRBJ2-1	CASSLTGGDRFF	TGTGCCAGCAGCCTCACGGGAGGGGATCGGTTCTTC
NA	TRBV6-2/TRBV6-3	NA	TRBJ2-3	CATATLTPPSEYF	TGTGCCACCGCTACATTGACCCCACCTTCGGAGTATTTT
TRBD1	TRBV27	NA	TRBJ1-6	CARRAGDRDLWVPLHF	TGTGCCCGCAGGGCCGGGGACAGGGACCTTTGGGTACCCCTCCACTTT